The present entry profiles one T cell receptor beta chain with its context. This CDR3 is 14 amino acids long. The germline gives CDR1 MDHEN, CDR2 SYDVKM. V lost 6 bases to trimming and J lost 3 bases; unmatched junction nucleotides: 6. This sample was taken from a study of technical replicates of blood from several donors. Sequencing used immunoSEQ multiplex PCR; TCRdb keeps in-frame clones, though not all of them. Here the sample spans fewer than 100,000 clones, about 95% being singletons. Sample: T cells isolated from PBMCs. V gene TRBV28 combines with J gene TRBJ1-2; 8 nucleotides agree with TRBD1. The clonotype was recovered from a human donor in good health. The CDR3 DNA sequence: TGTGCCAGCAGCGAGACAGGGGATCACTATGGCTACACCTTC. Translated: CASSETGDHYGYTF.